This T cell receptor (beta chain) is from a study of blood T cell repertoires in COVID-19. At the level of the study: Specimens from acute and convalescent COVID-19 originated in the United States, Italy and Spain. The analysed material was cDNA or gDNA that came from T cells, B-cell-depleted T cells, or PBMCs.

V gave up 7 bases and J gave up 6 bases; unmatched junction bases: 13. The germline V gene has CDR1 SNHLY and CDR2 FYNNEI. The CDR3 has 16 amino acids. Original processing notes: Amplifying reference gene primers gave estimates of nucleated cell counts. Profiled with immunoSEQ multiplex PCR; TCRdb holds only in-frame clones, not every one. That table furnishes V, J and clone size, whereas the DNA furnished D and trimming. The sample holds 120,000 or so clones, more than 75% seen once. The genes are TRBV2 and TRBJ2-2; TRBD2 matches 8 bases. This receptor was obtained from a human donor in a cohort sampled during active COVID-19. The sequenced sample was peripheral blood. CDR3 bases: TGTGCCAGCACCCCCAAACCCGGGGGGGCCGCCGGGGAGCTGTTTTTT. Translation gives CASTPKPGGAAGELFF. The full variable domain, rest sourced from reference TRBV2 and TRBJ2-2, is EPEVTQTPSHQVTQMGQEVILRCVPISNHLYFYWYRQILGQKVEFLVSFYNNEISEKSEIFDDQFSVERPDGSNFTLKIRSTKLEDSAMYFCASTPKPGGAAGELFFGEGSRLTVL.